These T cell receptor beta chains were read from a single sample in a study of blood T cells in healthy people across ages. TCRdb re-called the 5' RACE reads with MiXCR, one entry per CDR3 protein. The table has under 1,000,000 distinct CDR3 sequences, about half seen once. What was sequenced was blood. Receptors originate from a man at least 80 years old in good health. The conserved cysteine and the conserved F or W are not part of the CDR3 here.

v_call,j_call,cdr3_aa
TRBV20-1,TRBJ2-1,SASELAGGPNEQF
TRBV12-3/TRBV12-4,TRBJ2-7,ASSLEGGAYEQY
TRBV5-1,TRBJ2-5,ASSLSDLRETQY
TRBV7-2,TRBJ2-7,ASSPMRPLLYEQY
TRBV14,TRBJ1-2,ASSQEGRYDGYT
TRBV5-1,TRBJ2-2,ASSEEPGTANTGELF
TRBV12-3/TRBV12-4,TRBJ2-3,ASSPLRGAEDTQY
TRBV24-1,TRBJ2-7,ATSSLGAGEQY
TRBV29-1,TRBJ2-7,SVIAQGAYEQY
TRBV5-1,TRBJ1-4,ASSLDPGEGEKLF
TRBV25-1,TRBJ1-3,ASSEGRASGNTIY
TRBV28,TRBJ2-4,ASSSNRDRTFGKNIQY
TRBV7-2,TRBJ2-3,ASSLLSGSRDTQY
TRBV10-3,.,AISQSTGTGYNEQY
TRBV9,TRBJ2-3,ASSPIAGEGTDTQY
TRBV12-3/TRBV12-4,TRBJ2-1,ASRRTSGSPEQF
TRBV14,TRBJ2-2,ATGQGRTGELF
TRBV11-3,TRBJ2-1,ASSQRFDSGNYNEQF
TRBV10-3,TRBJ2-5,AIREDRREETQY
TRBV6-1,TRBJ2-3,ASLLEITDTQY
TRBV7-7,.,ASSPGWGTGTYEQY
TRBV5-1,TRBJ2-7,ASSFIAAGAYEQY
TRBV5-1,TRBJ2-7,ASSLGDGDYEQY